These 12 T cell receptor beta chains were all obtained from the same sample, sequenced in a study of blood T cell repertoires in COVID-19. Sequenced by immunoSEQ multiplex PCR; TCRdb stores in-frame clones only, minus some. Of 150,000 to 200,000 clones in the sample, roughly 79% are singletons; the top ten hold roughly 28%. Sequenced: peripheral blood. The receptors were gathered from a woman between 70 and 85 years old with acute or convalescent COVID-19.

The chain carries TRBV5-4 and TRBJ2-3, with a tentative D call TRBD1 (5 bases). V lost 4 bases and J lost 1, with 13 bases in between. Looked up from germline, CDR1 is SGHNT and CDR2 is YYREEE (reference sequence). This CDR3 has 15 residues. The CDR3 sequence is CASSPLGPRTDTQYF. The CDR3 coding sequence is TGTGCCAGCAGCCCCCTGGGGCCACGCACAGATACGCAGTATTTT.

The V and J genes are TRBV27 and TRBJ1-1, with 7 bases identical to TRBD1. The J segment lost 0 bases and the V segment lost 2 bases, leaving 3 bases of the junction unmatched. This CDR3 region has 15 residues. Germline V gene sequence: CDR1 MNHEY, CDR2 SMNVEV (reference sequence). CDR3 amino acids: CASSLGTDMNTEAFF. CDR3 DNA sequence: TGTGCCAGCAGTTTAGGGACAGATATGAACACTGAAGCTTTCTTT.

The V and J genes are TRBV7-6 and TRBJ2-3; a possible D gene is TRBD1 (6 bases). Germline V CDR1 and CDR2: SGHVS, FNYEAQ. This CDR3 has 19 amino acids. With 4 bases removed from V and 4 bases from J, the gap between germline ends came to 27 bases. The CDR3 loop is CASSSFVIGTLNRPDTQYF. The CDR3 DNA follows: TGTGCCAGCAGCTCCTTCGTAATCGGGACACTGAACCGGCCAGATACGCAGTATTTT.

The chain recombines TRBV7-2 with TRBJ2-3, with 7 bases matching TRBD1. The CDR3 contains 17 residues. V lost 0 bases to trimming and J lost 6 bases; unmatched junction nucleotides: 12. Germline loops: CDR1 SGHTA, CDR2 FQGNSA. CDR3 loop: CASSLAYDRAAGDTQYF. The CDR3 nucleotides read TGTGCCAGCAGCTTAGCGTATGACAGGGCCGCAGGGGATACGCAGTATTTT.

This rearrangement joins TRBV21-1 to TRBJ2-1; the D call in the table, TRBD2, was not verified against the DNA. TRBV21-1 is classified as a pseudogene. This CDR3 is built from 18 residues. The CDR3 DNA follows: TGTGCCAGCAGCGATCCGGGACTATCGAGAACATCCTACAATGAGCAGTTCTTC. Protein: CASSDPGLSRTSYNEQFF.

The rearrangement joins TRBV3-1 (or the pseudogene TRBV3-2) to TRBJ1-3; D is undetermined. CDR3 length: 17 amino acids. Trimming stripped 3 bases from V and 0 bases from J, with 15 bases between. Germline loops: CDR1 LGHDT, CDR2 YNNKEL (reference sequence). CDR3 sequence: CASSHSAGSFSGNTIYF. For the CDR3, the DNA is TGTGCCAGCAGCCATTCAGCCGGGTCCTTCTCTGGAAACACCATATATTTT.

This clone showed up just a few times. J is TRBJ1-5 and V is TRBV19; perhaps TRBD1 as D (6 bases). This CDR3 contains 14 residues. CDR1 and CDR2 from the germline V gene are LNHDA and SQIVND (reference sequence). V was trimmed by 8 bases and J by 0 bases, leaving 11 bases between them. In nucleotides, the CDR3 is TGTGCCAGTGGACAGCCCTATAGCAATCAGCCCCAGCATTTT. It translates to CASGQPYSNQPQHF. Combining the CDR3 with reference TRBV19 and TRBJ1-5 gives the whole variable domain DGGITQSPKYLFRKEGQNVTLSCEQNLNHDAMYWYRQDPGQGLRLIYYSQIVNDFQKGDIAEGYSVSREKKESFPLTVTSAQKNPTAFYLCASGQPYSNQPQHFGDGTRLSIL.

This rearrangement joins TRBV11-3 to TRBJ2-5; D is unresolved. The V gene lost 5 bases and the J gene lost 1 base, with 11 bases spanning the gap. Germline V gene data show CDR1 as SGHNT and CDR2 as YENEEA. The CDR3 has 14 amino acids. The DNA for the CDR3 is TGTGCCAGCAGCCCCCAACCCAGCCAAGAGACCCAGTACTTC. The encoded protein is CASSPQPSQETQYF.

The chain recombines TRBV7-9 with TRBJ1-1; D not certain. The CDR3 extends over 13 amino acids. From germline, CDR1 is SEHNR and CDR2 FQNEAQ (reference sequence). V lost 5 bases and J 10 bases, leaving 17 bases between the germline ends. CDR3: CASSPQVAGLAFF. DNA for the CDR3: TGTGCCAGCAGCCCGCAAGTCGCAGGCTTAGCTTTCTTT.

Points on this clone: Other DNA sequences within the sample encode an identical CDR3. The chain recombines TRBV5-1 with TRBJ2-7; TRBD2 agrees at 10 bases. The germline V gene has CDR1 SGHRS and CDR2 YFSETQ. Trimming at V came to 0 bases and at J to 1 base, leaving 1 base not matched to a gene. The CDR3 totals 15 residues. The CDR3 DNA is TGCGCCAGCAGCTTGGCTAGCGGGAGTTCCTACGAGCAGTACTTC. It is translated as CASSLASGSSYEQYF.

The chain employs TRBV10-3 and TRBJ2-1; D gene uncertain. This CDR3 has 11 residues. Germline loops: CDR1 ENHRY, CDR2 SYGVKD. Between the trimmed V and J ends, which lost 8 bases and 2 bases, there was a span of 4 bases. The CDR3: CAIEAYNEQFF. The DNA for the CDR3 is TGTGCCATCGAGGCCTACAATGAGCAGTTCTTC.

V gene TRBV7-6 combines with J gene TRBJ2-1, with 9 bases identical to TRBD2. Germline CDR1 SGHVS, CDR2 FNYEAQ. CDR3 length: 16 amino acids. The V gene end was trimmed by 0 bases and the J gene end by 3 bases; junction bases not matched to a gene: 3. CDR3 residues: CASSLAGSGGYNEQFF. The CDR3 bases are TGTGCCAGCAGCTTAGCGGGTAGCGGGGGCTACAATGAGCAGTTCTTC.